These 20 T cell receptor beta chains share one sample of origin, sequenced in a study of cytomegalovirus exposure and HLA in healthy donors. Researchers ran the PCR with 60 Vbeta and 13 Jbeta primers. Profiling relied on immunoSEQ multiplex PCR, and the TCRdb table lists in-frame clones only, not all of them. The sample contains about 160,000 clones, about 81% of which appear only once. Sequencing was carried out using PBMCs. The receptor set was obtained from a girl aged 2 to 10 in good health and CMV-seropositive.

The rearrangement uses TRBV6-1 and TRBJ2-7; TRBD1 aligns across 9 bases. Trimming took 5 bases from V and 2 from J; bases not matched to a gene: 7. The germline V gene has CDR1 MNHNS and CDR2 SASEGT. This CDR3 contains 15 residues. The CDR3 here is CASSIRTGEPYEQYF. In DNA form, the CDR3 reads TGTGCCAGCAGTATAAGGACAGGGGAGCCCTACGAGCAGTACTTC.

The CDR3: CAWSVGAGSYEQYF. CDR3 DNA sequence: TGTGCCTGGAGTGTAGGCGCAGGGTCCTACGAGCAGTACTTC. This chain connects TRBV30 to TRBJ2-7, with D tentatively TRBD1 (5 bases). Germline V gene sequence: CDR1 GTSNPN, CDR2 SVGIG (reference sequence). The V end lost 0 bases, the J end lost 1 base, and 10 bases lay between the germline ends. This CDR3 is 14 amino acids long.

The rearrangement links TRBV28 to TRBJ2-1; D possibly corresponds to TRBD1 (6 bases). Germline loops: CDR1 MDHEN, CDR2 SYDVKM. Trimming took off 3 bases at V and 0 bases at J, with 18 bases between the two ends. The CDR3 has 18 amino acids. The CDR3 coding sequence is TGTGCCAGCAGTTTTACCCCAGGGGCGAAAAGCTCCTACAATGAGCAGTTCTTC. Amino acid sequence: CASSFTPGAKSSYNEQFF.

The chain uses TRBV2 and TRBJ2-3; 7 nucleotides agree with TRBD1. V shed 6 bases, J shed 2 bases, and the junction held 5 bases outside the gene matches. The CDR3 consists of 14 residues. Looked up from germline, CDR1 is SNHLY and CDR2 is FYNNEI. CDR3 bases: TGTGCCAGCAGCGGGACAGCTCACACAGATACGCAGTATTTT. Protein: CASSGTAHTDTQYF.

The V gene is TRBV6-5, the J gene TRBJ1-1; D may be TRBD1 (5 bases). CDR1 MNHEY and CDR2 SVGAGI come from the germline V gene. The CDR3 covers 13 residues. V lost 5 bases to trimming and J lost 4 bases, with 11 bases between them. CDR3 in DNA: TGTGCCAGCAGTCCCGGGGGGGGCACTGAAGCTTTCTTT. Amino acids: CASSPGGGTEAFF.

The table lists this clone with a few counts. The chain recombines TRBV9 with TRBJ2-1, with D possibly matching TRBD2 (5 bases). The CDR3 has 15 amino acids. V lost 3 bases, J lost 6 bases, and 16 bases lay in between. From germline, CDR1 is SGDLS and CDR2 YYNGEE. The CDR3 reads CASSGRILDANEQFF. Written as DNA, the CDR3 is TGTGCCAGCAGCGGACGAATACTAGACGCCAATGAGCAGTTCTTC.

The chain couples TRBV5-1 to TRBJ2-7; TRBD1 agrees at 9 bases. This CDR3 has 14 amino acids. V gave up 4 bases and J gave up 2 bases; unmatched junction bases: 4. The V gene's germline CDR1 is SGHRS and CDR2 YFSETQ. CDR3 sequence reads: CASSPRTGAYEQYF. CDR3 bases: TGCGCCAGCAGCCCGAGGACAGGGGCCTACGAGCAGTACTTC.

The chain recombines TRBV5-4 with TRBJ1-1; no firm D call. Trimming left V 0 bases short and J 6 bases short, with 12 bases between. The CDR3 totals 14 residues. Germline V gives CDR1 SGHNT, CDR2 YYREEE (reference sequence). CDR3 amino acids: CASSLEWEVPEAFF. As DNA, the CDR3 is TGTGCCAGCAGCTTGGAGTGGGAGGTCCCTGAAGCTTTCTTT.

The chain joins TRBV13 to TRBJ2-3; 8 bases fit TRBD2. The CDR3 sequence is 14 residues long. The V and J ends lost 7 bases and 3 bases, in that order; junction bases with no gene match: 6. From germline, CDR1 is PRHDT and CDR2 FYEKMQ (reference sequence). CDR3 sequence reads: CASILSGSTDTQYF. The CDR3 DNA reads as TGTGCCAGCATCCTGAGCGGGAGTACAGATACGCAGTATTTT.

The CDR3 protein is CASRGQGNSPLHF. The CDR3, as DNA: TGTGCCAGCCGCGGACAGGGAAATTCACCCCTCCACTTT. This sequence joins TRBV14 and TRBJ1-6; TRBD1 matches at 8 bases. V shed 8 bases and J 7 bases; nucleotides not matched to a gene: 4. CDR3 length equals 13 residues. In germline, CDR1 is SGHDN, CDR2 FVKESK.

The genes are TRBV2 and TRBJ1-5, with a weak D call TRBD1 (6 bases). CDR3 length: 14 amino acids. The germline CDR1 and CDR2 sequences are SNHLY and FYNNEI. Trimming took 8 bases from V and 9 from J, leaving 20 bases between them. DNA for the CDR3: TGTGCCAGCGGCAATGGGAGGGGGGTTTTGCCCCAGCATTTT. Its translation: CASGNGRGVLPQHF.

The chain carries TRBV18 and TRBJ2-6; D call uncertain. The germline CDR1 and CDR2 sequences are KGHSH and LQKENI. Trimming shortened V by 3 bases and J by 0 bases, and 3 bases separated the two germline ends. This CDR3 is 14 amino acids long. This CDR3 reads CASSPNSGANVLTF. The CDR3 DNA is TGTGCCAGCTCACCCAACTCTGGGGCCAACGTCCTGACTTTC.

This clone appeared once. J is TRBJ1-1 and V is TRBV7-2, with D tentatively TRBD1 (6 bases). This CDR3 is 13 amino acids long. Trimming took off 2 bases at V and 4 bases at J, with 8 bases between the two ends. Germline V CDR1 and CDR2: SGHTA, FQGNSA. This chain's CDR3 is CASSLTQGTEAFF. DNA of the CDR3: TGTGCCAGCAGCTTAACACAGGGCACTGAAGCTTTCTTT.

For the CDR3, the DNA is TGTGCCTGGAGTGACCTAAAGGGGGCAACTAATGAAAAACTGTTTTTT. The encoded protein is CAWSDLKGATNEKLFF. This chain connects TRBV30 to TRBJ1-4; D possibly corresponds to TRBD1 (6 bases). CDR1 is GTSNPN, CDR2 SVGIG, per germline (reference sequence). The CDR3 consists of 16 residues. The V and J ends lost 1 base and 0 bases respectively, with 12 bases between them.

CDR3 bases: TGTGCCAGCAGTTACGGACTACTACAAGAGACCCAGTACTTC. Protein product: CASSYGLLQETQYF. This sequence joins TRBV6-5 and TRBJ2-5, with D maybe TRBD2 (6 bases). This CDR3 comprises 14 residues. V dropped 2 bases and J dropped 2 bases, with 9 bases sitting between them. In germline, CDR1 is MNHEY, CDR2 SVGAGI.

This chain links TRBV25-1 with TRBJ1-1; D is uncertain. The germline V gene encodes CDR1 MGHDK and CDR2 SYGVNS. CDR3 size: 16 residues. The germline V and J ends were trimmed by 4 bases and 4 bases, with 19 bases remaining between them. The CDR3 reads CASSVIRGMTGTEAFF. CDR3 nucleotides: TGTGCCAGCAGTGTCATACGAGGGATGACTGGCACTGAAGCTTTCTTT.

The chain combines TRBV9 with TRBJ2-1; 7 bases match TRBD2. V lost 3 bases and J lost 6; bases outside the gene matches: 12. This CDR3 is 16 amino acids long. Germline loops: CDR1 SGDLS, CDR2 YYNGEE. CDR3 in amino acids: CASSGRAGEVVNEQFF. CDR3 DNA: TGTGCCAGCAGCGGGCGGGCGGGAGAAGTTGTCAATGAGCAGTTCTTC.

The DNA of the CDR3 is TGCAGCGTTGAGGGGGGAGCCCTCCAAGAGACCCAGTACTTC. It is translated as CSVEGGALQETQYF. The chain couples TRBV29-1 to TRBJ2-5; D is possibly TRBD2 (6 bases). This CDR3 is built from 14 residues. Germline V gene sequence: CDR1 SQVTM, CDR2 ANQGSEA. Between the trimmed V and J ends, which lost 3 bases and 1 base, there was a span of 12 bases.

This chain connects TRBV5-1 to TRBJ1-1, with 9 positions matching TRBD1. CDR3 length: 15 residues. J gave up 4 bases and V 0 bases, and 4 bases lay outside the gene matches. Germline V gives CDR1 SGHRS, CDR2 YFSETQ. The CDR3 DNA reads TGCGCCAGCAGCTTGGGAACAGGGGGCGGCACTGAAGCTTTCTTT. Its protein product is CASSLGTGGGTEAFF.

This chain joins TRBV30 and TRBJ1-4; 10 bases are a match to TRBD1. V trimming: 0 bases; J trimming: 5 bases; junction bases outside the gene matches: 0. Germline CDR1 is GTSNPN and CDR2 is SVGIG (reference sequence). The length of the CDR3 is 14 residues. The CDR3 DNA sequence: TGTGCCTGGAGTGTGGGACAGGGGAATGAAAAACTGTTTTTT. Translated, it gives CAWSVGQGNEKLFF.